Here is one T cell receptor (beta chain) with its context. No cognate antigen has been identified for it. No base-level quality is on record; no much larger clone is a single base apart. Each collaborating institution followed its own protocols to collect whole blood in K2EDTA tubes. Collaborator samples were shipped for TCRbeta analysis as frozen whole blood, isolated PBMCs, or DNA extracted from either sample type. Via the germline V gene, CDR1 is SGDLS and CDR2 YYNGEE. V loses 3 bases of germline sequence and J loses 6 bases, and the interval between the two ends is 16 bases. The CDR3 runs 15 amino acids, cysteine and phenylalanine included. The DNA shown is the 45-base CDR3, in frame from base 1. The immunoSEQ Assay, a bias-controlled multiplex PCR, was used to amplify TCRbeta CDR3 regions from genomic DNA. Regarding the original processing steps: Nucleated cell counts per sample were estimated from amplification of reference gene primers within the assay. To quantify the absolute abundance of each unique TCRbeta CDR3 rearrangement, sequence reads were collapsed and filtered. For each sample, productive Simpson clonality was calculated by taking the square root of Simpson's diversity index across productive rearrangements. TCRdb took this table from immuneACCESS and kept in-frame rearrangements with V and J called. Such tables lack part of the clones; where checked against another copy, unresolved V genes explain under half of the gap, and the rest is unexplained. The V and J calls and the clone size are those of that table, but D and trimming were determined from the DNA. Present in this sample are approximately 99,000 clones, about two thirds of which were seen just once. Clones ranked in the top ten supply roughly 2% of the sample.

This entry is derived from a study of blood T cell repertoires in COVID-19 (TCRdb year 2020). Regarding the research as a whole: Samples covering the acute and convalescent phases of COVID-19 were provided by collaborators in the United States, Italy and Spain. A de-identified subject ID, COVID-19 status, age in years and sex were almost always included in the sample metadata. The repertoires were released in a freely available public database intended as a resource for research on the immune response to SARS-CoV-2. The prospective study material was composed of cDNA or gDNA derived from T cells, B-cell-depleted T cells, or PBMCs. Where available, HLA class I and class II types were taken from metadata supplied by the sample provider and were not determined by assay-based typing. The dataset comprised deeply sampled blood TCRbeta repertoires from subjects exposed to, actively infected with, or recovered from COVID-19. The samples were drawn from two sources: the first 160 participants of the ongoing ImmuneRACE study, and approximately 1,300 subjects contributed by 6 global collaborators. Overall results and qualifications from the work: Clinical and demographic metadata were provided uncurated, with the amount varying by source and participant.

Sample: peripheral blood. This chain joins TRBV9 to TRBJ2-1, and TRBD1 may be the D gene, going by 7 matching bases. This sequence originates from a woman between 35 and 50 years old with acute or convalescent COVID-19. The DNA sequence follows: TGTGCCAGCAGCGCGGGAGAGGGGGCCCGCAATGAGCAGTTCTTC. Its amino acids are CASSAGEGARNEQFF.